A single sample gave rise to the 17 T cell receptor beta chains below, sequenced in a study of control samples from healthy donors and cancer patients (dated by TCRdb to the early 2020s). Libraries were built with the immunoSEQ multiplex PCR assay. Sourced from immuneACCESS, this table was stored by TCRdb with only in-frame sequences that have V and J called. A share of the clones is absent; for the studies checked, an unresolved V gene accounts for under half, and the remainder has no known explanation. Across this sample there are 55,000 to 90,000 clones, with 75% to 90% seen only once. Jointly, the top ten make up 25% to 35% of the sample. Sequencing used blood. The receptors shown here come from a man in his fifties in good health.

This rearrangement joins TRBV6-5 to TRBJ2-3; D is undetermined. The ends were cut back, 6 bases at V and 0 bases at J, with 10 bases in the middle. The CDR3 covers 14 residues. Germline-derived CDR1 and CDR2 are MNHEY and SVGAGI. The chain's CDR3 is CASRGAPSTDTQYF. The CDR3 DNA is TGTGCCAGCAGGGGCGCACCTAGCACAGATACGCAGTATTTT.

CDR3 sequence (DNA): TGCGCCAGCAGCCGCCTCGGGTGGGCTAATGAAAAACTGTTTTTT. Its protein is CASSRLGWANEKLFF. This chain uses TRBV5-1 with TRBJ1-4; unclear D gene. CDR3 length equals 15 residues. Germline V CDR1 and CDR2: SGHRS, YFSETQ. The V end was cut by 4 bases, the J end by 3 bases, with 13 bases between.

CDR3 DNA: TGTGCCAGCAGCCGGACAGGGGTGATAAGGGACAATCAGCCCCAGCATTTT. It codes for CASSRTGVIRDNQPQHF. J is TRBJ1-5 and V is TRBV5-5, with 9 bases identical to TRBD1. V lost 4 bases to trimming and J lost 3 bases; unmatched junction nucleotides: 11. The germline V gene has CDR1 SGHKS and CDR2 YYEKEE (reference sequence). The CDR3 covers 17 residues.

The chain recombines TRBV30 with TRBJ1-1; the D is unclear. The V end lost 2 bases, the J end lost 0 bases, and 7 bases lay between the germline ends. The CDR3 extends over 13 amino acids. The V gene's germline CDR1 is GTSNPN and CDR2 SVGIG (reference sequence). Here the CDR3 reads CAWSNNLNTEAFF. The CDR3 DNA sequence: TGTGCCTGGAGTAACAACCTGAACACTGAAGCTTTCTTT.

A single count supports this clone. V and J are TRBV27 and TRBJ2-5; no firm D call. The length of the CDR3 is 13 residues. CDR1 and CDR2 from the germline V gene are MNHEY and SMNVEV (reference sequence). The germline V and J ends were trimmed by 1 base and 3 bases, with 6 bases remaining between them. Written as DNA, the CDR3 is TGTGCCAGCAGTTTATATCCAGAAGAGACCCAGTACTTC. Amino acids: CASSLYPEETQYF.

V usage is TRBV7-9 and J usage is TRBJ2-3, with D uncertain. Germline CDR1 reads SEHNR; CDR2 reads FQNEAQ (reference sequence). This CDR3 is built from 16 residues. Deletions cut 0 bases from V and 1 base from J, with 11 bases between. The CDR3 reads CASSLARQTRTDTQYF. Written as DNA, the CDR3 is TGTGCCAGCAGCTTAGCGCGCCAGACTCGCACAGATACGCAGTATTTT. Using reference TRBV7-9 and TRBJ2-3 for the parts outside the CDR3, the full variable domain is DTGVSQNPRHKITKRGQNVTFRCDPISEHNRLYWYRQTLGQGPEFLTYFQNEAQLEKSRLLSDRFSAERPKGSFSTLEIQRTEQGDSAMYLCASSLARQTRTDTQYFGPGTRLTVL.

Concerning this clone: One end of the junction does not line up with germline, which may come from a read error. V and J are TRBV5-1 and TRBJ1-4; D is perhaps TRBD1 (6 bases). Germline V gives CDR1 SGHRS, CDR2 YFSETQ. The CDR3 totals 12 residues. CDR3 nucleotides: TGCGCCAGCAGTTTGGACAGTTTGGAACTGTTTTTT. It yields the protein CASSLDSLELFF.

This chain joins TRBV6-2 or TRBV6-3 and TRBJ2-2, with no clear D. The CDR3 is made up of 15 amino acids. The V gene lost 4 bases and the J gene lost 6 bases, with 15 bases spanning the gap. Looked up from germline, CDR1 is MNHEY and CDR2 is SVGEGT. CDR3 sequence (DNA): TGTGCCAGCAGTTCCTCTTACGACCTTCCCGGGGAGCTGTTTTTT. Its translation: CASSSSYDLPGELFF.

This clone has only one observation. The chain combines TRBV25-1 with TRBJ2-7; 7 bases align to TRBD2. V lost 2 bases to trimming and J lost 1 base; unmatched junction nucleotides: 5. Germline V gene sequence: CDR1 MGHDK, CDR2 SYGVNS. CDR3 size: 15 residues. CDR3 sequence reads: CASSESREGSYEQYF. CDR3 nucleotides: TGTGCCAGCAGTGAAAGCAGGGAGGGGTCCTACGAGCAGTACTTC.

This chain joins TRBV7-9 and TRBJ2-2; no definite D call. This CDR3 spans 15 amino acids. Germline-derived CDR1 and CDR2 are SEHNR and FQNEAQ (reference sequence). Trimming removed 1 base at V and 4 bases at J, with 10 bases between. CDR3 nucleotide sequence: TGTGCCAGCAGCTTAGTCTCACCCAGCACCGGGGAGCTGTTTTTT. This encodes CASSLVSPSTGELFF. Using reference TRBV7-9 and TRBJ2-2 for the parts outside the CDR3, the full variable domain is DTGVSQNPRHKITKRGQNVTFRCDPISEHNRLYWYRQTLGQGPEFLTYFQNEAQLEKSRLLSDRFSAERPKGSFSTLEIQRTEQGDSAMYLCASSLVSPSTGELFFGEGSRLTVL.

J is TRBJ2-7 and V is TRBV5-8; 8 bases are shared with TRBD1. Germline CDR1 reads SGHTS; CDR2 reads YDEGEE. CDR3 length equals 13 residues. V lost 9 bases to trimming and J lost 0 bases; unmatched junction nucleotides: 5. This CDR3 is CATRDRSSYEQYF. Here the CDR3 DNA reads TGTGCCACAAGGGACAGGAGCTCCTACGAGCAGTACTTC.

The CDR3 loop reads CASRLSGGDTNIQYF. In DNA form, the CDR3 reads TGTGCCAGCAGGCTTAGCGGGGGAGACACAAACATTCAGTACTTC. The rearrangement links TRBV6-5 to TRBJ2-4; 9 bases line up with TRBD2. The CDR3 covers 15 residues. The V and J ends lost 6 bases and 6 bases, in that order; junction bases with no gene match: 9. The germline gives CDR1 MNHEY, CDR2 SVGAGI.

V gene TRBV27 combines with J gene TRBJ2-7, with 12 nucleotides matching TRBD1. CDR1 is MNHEY and CDR2 is SMNVEV in the germline V gene (reference sequence). With V trimmed by 11 bases and J by 4 bases, 9 bases remained unmatched. The CDR3 spans 14 residues. The CDR3 loop is CASGGTGGSYEQYF. In DNA, the CDR3 is TGTGCCTCTGGGGGGACAGGGGGCTCGTACGAGCAGTACTTC.

There are a few counts of this clone. This sequence joins TRBV12-3 or TRBV12-4 and TRBJ2-7, with no clear D. The ends were cut back, 1 base at V and 8 bases at J, with 9 bases in the middle. The CDR3 is 12 amino acids. In DNA, the CDR3 is TGTGCCAGCAGTTTAGGCGGTTACCAGCAGTACTTC. The encoded protein is CASSLGGYQQYF.

J is TRBJ2-1 and V is TRBV18, with 9 positions matching TRBD2. The germline V gene encodes CDR1 KGHSH and CDR2 LQKENI. V shed 1 base, J shed 9 bases, and the junction held 7 bases outside the gene matches. The CDR3 covers 15 residues. The CDR3: CASSPRVAGETEQFF. For the CDR3, the DNA is TGTGCCAGCTCACCACGGGTAGCGGGAGAGACTGAGCAGTTCTTC.

The sample holds one count of this clone. The CDR3 loop reads CASRRTSGAYEQYF. DNA of the CDR3: TGTGCCAGTAGGCGGACTAGCGGTGCCTACGAGCAGTACTTC. The chain is built from TRBV19 and TRBJ2-7; TRBD2 agrees at 10 bases. J gave up 2 bases and V 6 bases, and 4 bases lay outside the gene matches. This CDR3 contains 14 residues. Germline loops: CDR1 LNHDA, CDR2 SQIVND (reference sequence).

Here the CDR3 reads CASSLLRTSGHYNEQFF. The CDR3 DNA reads TGTGCCAGCAGTCTCCTCCGGACTAGCGGGCATTACAATGAGCAGTTCTTC. The rearrangement links TRBV27 to TRBJ2-1; 11 bases match TRBD2. CDR3 size: 17 residues. The trim removed 5 bases at V and 4 bases at J, leaving 10 bases unmatched. Germline V gene sequence: CDR1 MNHEY, CDR2 SMNVEV (reference sequence).